These 2 T cell receptor beta chains share one sample of origin, sequenced in a study of T cell changes during pregnancy in multiple sclerosis. The method was immunoSEQ multiplex PCR; TCRdb's version includes in-frame clones alone and lacks a portion of them. The data contain approximately 89,000 clones, 94% of them singletons. Source: peripheral blood, taken in the third trimester of pregnancy. These receptors were collected from a female donor with multiple sclerosis, enrolled in a pregnancy study.

This clone was detected once. V and J are TRBV9 and TRBJ2-5, with 8 bases fitting TRBD1. The CDR3 has 15 amino acids. V lost 4 bases and J lost 5; bases outside the gene matches: 10. Germline V CDR1 and CDR2: SGDLS, YYNGEE. The CDR3 loop is CASSTPGQADETQYF. CDR3 nucleotide sequence: TGTGCCAGCAGCACGCCGGGACAGGCTGATGAGACCCAGTACTTC.

The V and J genes are TRBV6-5 and TRBJ2-2; tentative D call: TRBD2 (5 bases). Trimming took 5 bases from V and 0 from J, leaving 10 bases between them. Per the germline V gene, CDR1 is MNHEY and CDR2 is SVGAGI. This CDR3 contains 15 residues. Written as DNA, the CDR3 is TGTGCCAGCAGTGTGCTAGCAGCGAACACCGGGGAGCTGTTTTTT. This codes for CASSVLAANTGELFF.